The source of this T cell receptor (beta chain) is a study of shared clonotypes between healthy human individuals. Study outcomes and limitations: Rarefaction indicated that sorted-subset sequencing remained incomplete although depth was large. Approximately 5.4% of naive CD4 clonotypes were common to a handful of donors.

Selected positively for CCR7 and CD45RO-negative, naive CD8 cells excluded terminally differentiated effector memory CD45RA+ cells. Libraries were prepared by immunoSEQ multiplex PCR; TCRdb keeps only in-frame clonotypes and omits some of them. The table has nearly 2 million clones, about 94% seen once. A word on this clone: The antigen is undetermined.

The CDR3 is 16 amino acids. V lost 5 bases to trimming and J lost 5 bases, with 16 bases between them. Per germline, CDR1 SEHNR and CDR2 FQNEAQ (reference sequence). The receptor comes from a young man in good health. The sample taken for sequencing was naive CD8+ T cells sorted from blood. The V and J genes are TRBV7-9 and TRBJ1-6; a weak D match, TRBD1 (5 bases). The CDR3 coding sequence is TGTGCCAGCAGCGGAACCGGGGACGGAGATAATTCACCCCTCCACTTT. It is translated as CASSGTGDGDNSPLHF.